Shown below are 10 T cell receptor beta chains from a single sample sequenced in a study of blood T cell repertoires in COVID-19. TCRdb keeps only in-frame clones here, not all; method: immunoSEQ multiplex PCR. This sample has some 200,000 clones, with 88% found just once. Sample: peripheral blood. All receptors come from a man between 40 and 49 years old with active or convalescent COVID-19.

The genes are TRBV7-2 and TRBJ2-1; D is undetermined. V was clipped by 5 bases and J by 3 bases, with 14 bases between them. This CDR3 is built from 15 residues. Per the germline V gene, CDR1 is SGHTA and CDR2 is FQGNSA. The CDR3 DNA follows: TGTGCCAGCAGCCCCGGCGGCGACCACTACAATGAGCAGTTCTTC. The encoded protein is CASSPGGDHYNEQFF. Looking up the rest from reference TRBV7-2 and TRBJ2-1 gives the full variable domain: GAGVSQSPSNKVTEKGKDVELRCDPISGHTALYWYRQSLGQGLEFLIYFQGNSAPDKSGLPSDRFSAERTGGSVSTLTIQRTQQEDSAVYLCASSPGGDHYNEQFFGPGTRLTVL.

The chain combines TRBV7-2 with TRBJ2-5; TRBD2 matches 12 bases. The J segment lost 5 bases and the V segment lost 5 bases, leaving 6 bases of the junction unmatched. The CDR3 is 15 amino acids. The V gene's germline CDR1 is SGHTA and CDR2 FQGNSA. The chain's CDR3 is CASSSGLAGSETQYF. As DNA, the CDR3 is TGTGCCAGCAGCAGCGGACTAGCGGGGTCTGAGACCCAGTACTTC.

This sequence joins TRBV28 and TRBJ1-2; 7 nucleotides match TRBD1. This CDR3 comprises 15 residues. Losses at the gene ends were 9 bases for V and 4 bases for J; bases not matched to a gene: 14. CDR1 and CDR2 (germline): MDHEN, SYDVKM. The CDR3 DNA follows: TGTGCCAGTAGGGTTAGGGGGCTAATTGGCTATGGCTACACCTTC. Amino acids: CASRVRGLIGYGYTF.

This clone occurred once. This chain links TRBV6-4 with TRBJ1-2; a possible D gene is TRBD1 (5 bases). The V gene's germline CDR1 is MRHNA and CDR2 SNTAGT. The CDR3 consists of 13 residues. V was cut by 4 bases and J by 4 bases, with 10 bases left in between. CDR3 DNA sequence: TGTGCCAGCAGTGTGGACACCGGCTATGGCTACACCTTC. This codes for CASSVDTGYGYTF.

The rearrangement links TRBV19 to TRBJ1-5; D possibly corresponds to TRBD1 (5 bases). Trimming stripped 6 bases from V and 4 bases from J, with 16 bases between. CDR3 length: 15 residues. Germline V gene sequence: CDR1 LNHDA, CDR2 SQIVND (reference sequence). The CDR3 DNA reads TGTGCCAGTAGCACGTCGGGGGATTGGAATCAGCCCCAGCATTTT. Protein sequence: CASSTSGDWNQPQHF. Filled out from reference TRBV19 and TRBJ1-5, the complete variable domain reads DGGITQSPKYLFRKEGQNVTLSCEQNLNHDAMYWYRQDPGQGLRLIYYSQIVNDFQKGDIAEGYSVSREKKESFPLTVTSAQKNPTAFYLCASSTSGDWNQPQHFGDGTRLSIL.

This chain links TRBV7-2 with TRBJ2-3, with D possibly being TRBD1 (6 bases). Looked up from germline, CDR1 is SGHTA and CDR2 is FQGNSA. V shed 0 bases and J shed 2 bases, with 12 bases lying between them. The CDR3 spans 16 residues. The DNA of the CDR3 is TGTGCCAGCAGCTTAGCCATACAGGGCCTCACAGATACGCAGTATTTT. Protein product: CASSLAIQGLTDTQYF.

This rearrangement joins TRBV6-5 to TRBJ1-5; 8 positions agree with TRBD1. The V gene end was trimmed by 6 bases and the J gene end by 6 bases; junction bases not matched to a gene: 10. This CDR3 comprises 15 residues. Germline-derived CDR1 and CDR2 are MNHEY and SVGAGI. The CDR3 loop is CASRADRGMGQPQHF. Written as DNA, the CDR3 is TGTGCCAGCAGGGCCGACAGGGGAATGGGTCAGCCCCAGCATTTT.

In DNA, the CDR3 is TGTGCCAGTAGTCCACGAAGGAGGGAGGGTGGGACAGATACGCAGTATTTT. Amino acids: CASSPRRREGGTDTQYF. The chain uses TRBV19 and TRBJ2-3; 7 bases are a match to TRBD2. Trimming took 5 bases from V and 3 from J; bases not matched to a gene: 14. The CDR3 length is 17 residues. CDR1 and CDR2 (germline): LNHDA, SQIVND (reference sequence).

J is TRBJ1-5 and V is TRBV28; D might be TRBD1 (5 bases). This CDR3 comprises 16 residues. V was pared by 4 bases and J by 0 bases, with 13 bases between. CDR1 MDHEN and CDR2 SYDVKM come from the germline V gene. The CDR3 DNA reads TGTGCCAGCAGTTCATCGAAGGGGTCTAGCAATCAGCCCCAGCATTTT. It yields the protein CASSSSKGSSNQPQHF.

The rearrangement joins TRBV12-5 to TRBJ2-1, with 10 bases that match TRBD2. The CDR3 is 16 amino acids. CDR1 is LGHNT and CDR2 is FRNRAP in the germline V gene. V was pared by 3 bases and J by 4 bases, with 6 bases of the junction left unmatched. The CDR3 sequence: CASGLLLAGAYNEQFF. The CDR3 bases are TGTGCTAGTGGTTTACTTCTAGCGGGGGCGTACAATGAGCAGTTCTTC.